Presented here are 4 T cell receptor beta chains from one specimen sequenced in a study of blood T cells in healthy people across ages. The second PCR ran roughly 6 to 11 cycles with a sample-barcoded 5' primer and J-beta primers. TCRdb reprocessed the 5' RACE reads via MiXCR and lists one record per CDR3 protein. The sample lists approximately 770,000 distinct CDR3 sequences; roughly 64% were seen once. The sample comprised blood. The receptors here all came from a man aged 30-40 years in good health.

This clonotype occurred a few times. The chain couples TRBV5-1 to TRBJ2-3; 7 nucleotides align to TRBD1. CDR1 SGHRS and CDR2 YFSETQ come from the germline V gene. The CDR3 totals 14 residues. The V segment lost 1 base and the J segment 6 bases; nucleotides outside the gene matches: 5. CDR3 nucleotide sequence: TGCGCCAGCAGCTTGCAGACAGGGCCCGATACGCAGTATTTT. Translating it yields CASSLQTGPDTQYF.

This clonotype was detected only a few times. The chain is built from TRBV27 and TRBJ2-4; D may be TRBD2 (6 bases). The J call may not be correct, given that the DNA end is closer to TRBJ2-7. Germline-derived CDR1 and CDR2 are MNHEY and SMNVEV (reference sequence). This CDR3 spans 14 amino acids. The CDR3 nucleotides read TGTGCCAGCAGTTCGGGACTTGCCATCGACGAGCAGTACTTC. Protein sequence: CASSSGLAIDEQYF.

The chain couples TRBV29-1 to TRBJ2-7; no firm D call. This CDR3 region has 12 residues. CDR1 is SQVTM and CDR2 is ANQGSEA in the germline V gene. Trimming pared 4 bases from V and 3 bases from J, leaving 10 bases between. The CDR3 region has the DNA TGCAGCGTTGTGGGCAGCCTCTACGAGCAGTACTTC. This gives the protein CSVVGSLYEQYF.

The chain joins TRBV9 to TRBJ2-7, with D tentatively TRBD1 (7 bases). Per germline, CDR1 SGDLS and CDR2 YYNGEE. V was cut by 4 bases and J by 0 bases, with 23 bases left in between. The CDR3 loop spans 18 amino acids. The chain's CDR3 is CASSPRGRTIFLSYEQYF. In DNA form, the CDR3 reads TGTGCCAGCAGCCCCAGGGGGAGGACTATTTTCCTCTCCTACGAGCAGTACTTC.